The clone carrying this T cell receptor (beta chain) was observed a single time. The data derive from a study of blood T cell repertoires in COVID-19. In the original processing: From reference gene primer amplification, estimates of nucleated cell counts were derived. Data came from immunoSEQ multiplex PCR; TCRdb stores just in-frame clones and leaves some out. V, J and clone size derive from that table, while D and trimming were established from the DNA sequence. Of 80,000 to 95,000 clones listed, approximately 86% are singletons. There are 12 residues in the CDR3. The V gene's germline CDR1 is SQVTM and CDR2 ANQGSEA. Trimming took 6 bases from V and 1 from J; bases not matched to a gene: 2.

Sequences were obtained from peripheral blood. This receptor was identified in an older man with acute or convalescent COVID-19. This chain links TRBV29-1 with TRBJ1-1; 7 bases agree with TRBD1. CDR3: CSVRTGNTEAFF. The CDR3 DNA reads TGCAGCGTGCGGACAGGGAACACTGAAGCTTTCTTT.